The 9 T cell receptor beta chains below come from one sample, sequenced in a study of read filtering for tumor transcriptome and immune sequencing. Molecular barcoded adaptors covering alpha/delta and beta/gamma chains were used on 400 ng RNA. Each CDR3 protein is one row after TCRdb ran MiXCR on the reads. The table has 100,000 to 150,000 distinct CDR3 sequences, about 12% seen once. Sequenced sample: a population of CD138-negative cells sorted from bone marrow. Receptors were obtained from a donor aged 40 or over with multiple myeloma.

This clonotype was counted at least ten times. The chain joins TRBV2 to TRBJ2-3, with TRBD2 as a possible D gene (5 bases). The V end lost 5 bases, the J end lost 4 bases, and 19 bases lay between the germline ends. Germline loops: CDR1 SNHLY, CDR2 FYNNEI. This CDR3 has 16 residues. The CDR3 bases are TGTGCCAGCAGTCGCGGGTTTTCGGAAAGGGCAGATACGCAGTATTTT. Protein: CASSRGFSERADTQYF. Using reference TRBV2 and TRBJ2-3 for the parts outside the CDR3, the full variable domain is EPEVTQTPSHQVTQMGQEVILRCVPISNHLYFYWYRQILGQKVEFLVSFYNNEISEKSEIFDDQFSVERPDGSNFTLKIRSTKLEDSAMYFCASSRGFSERADTQYFGPGTRLTVL.

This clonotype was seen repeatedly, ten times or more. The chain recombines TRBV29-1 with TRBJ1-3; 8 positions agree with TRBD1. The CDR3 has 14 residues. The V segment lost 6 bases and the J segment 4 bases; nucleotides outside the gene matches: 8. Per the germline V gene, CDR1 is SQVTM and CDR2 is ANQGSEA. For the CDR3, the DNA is TGCAGCGTCCGGGACAGGCGATCCGGAAACACCATATATTTT. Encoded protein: CSVRDRRSGNTIYF.

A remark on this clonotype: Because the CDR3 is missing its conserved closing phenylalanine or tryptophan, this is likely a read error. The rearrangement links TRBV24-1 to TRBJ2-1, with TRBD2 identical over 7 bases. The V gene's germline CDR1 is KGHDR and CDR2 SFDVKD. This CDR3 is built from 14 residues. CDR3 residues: CATSGTTLYNEQFS. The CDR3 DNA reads TGCGCCACCAGCGGGACTACGTTATACAATGAGCAGTTCTCC.

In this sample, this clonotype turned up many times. The CDR3 bases are TGTGCCAGTAGTCGCCGGGACAGGGACTTGGAGACCCAGTACTTC. Amino acid sequence: CASSRRDRDLETQYF. The chain uses TRBV19 and TRBJ2-5; 9 bases line up with TRBD1. This CDR3 is 15 amino acids long. Trimming cost V 5 bases and J 5 bases; bases outside gene matches: 9. The germline V gene has CDR1 LNHDA and CDR2 SQIVND (reference sequence).

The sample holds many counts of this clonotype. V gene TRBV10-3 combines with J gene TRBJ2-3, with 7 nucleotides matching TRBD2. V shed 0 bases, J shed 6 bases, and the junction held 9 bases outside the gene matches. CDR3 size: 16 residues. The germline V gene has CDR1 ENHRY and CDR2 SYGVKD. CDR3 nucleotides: TGTGCCATCAGTGAGTCTCCTAGCGGCCGGGGGGATACGCAGTATTTT. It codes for CAISESPSGRGDTQYF.

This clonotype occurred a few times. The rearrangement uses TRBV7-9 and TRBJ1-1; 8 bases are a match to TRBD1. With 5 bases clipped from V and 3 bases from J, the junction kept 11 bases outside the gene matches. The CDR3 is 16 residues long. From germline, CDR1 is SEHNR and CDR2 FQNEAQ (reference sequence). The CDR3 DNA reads TGTGCCAGCAGCACCCGGACAGGGCGGTCGGACACTGAAGCTTTCTTT. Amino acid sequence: CASSTRTGRSDTEAFF.

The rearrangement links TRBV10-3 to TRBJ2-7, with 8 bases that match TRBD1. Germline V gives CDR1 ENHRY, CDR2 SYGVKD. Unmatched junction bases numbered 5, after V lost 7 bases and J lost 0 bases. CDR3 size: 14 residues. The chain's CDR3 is CAITRTGSSYEQYF. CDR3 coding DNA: TGTGCCATCACCCGGACAGGGAGCTCCTACGAGCAGTACTTC.

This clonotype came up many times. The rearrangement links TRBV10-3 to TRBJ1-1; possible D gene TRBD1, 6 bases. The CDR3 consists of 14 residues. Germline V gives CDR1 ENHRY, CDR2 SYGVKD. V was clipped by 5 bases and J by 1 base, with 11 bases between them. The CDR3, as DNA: TGTGCCATCAGTCGACAGGCGACGAACACTGAAGCTTTCTTT. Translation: CAISRQATNTEAFF.

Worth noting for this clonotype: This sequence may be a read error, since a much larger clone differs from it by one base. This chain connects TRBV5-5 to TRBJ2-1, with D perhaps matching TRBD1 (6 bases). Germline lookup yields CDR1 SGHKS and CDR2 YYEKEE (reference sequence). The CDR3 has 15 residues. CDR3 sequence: CASSGQGISYNERFF. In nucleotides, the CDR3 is TGTGCCAGCAGCGGTCAGGGGATATCCTACAATGAGCGGTTCTTC.